The present T cell receptor beta chain was sequenced within a study of shared clonotypes between healthy human individuals (TCRdb year 2020). For the wider study: The cohort included three men and two women between 18 and 49 years of age. Between about 0.94 and 8.9 billion PBMCs per donor were obtained by leukapheresis. For each donor, CD4 naive and CD4 memory were each run on three plates, CD8 naive on two plates, and CD8 memory on one plate. To estimate repertoire size and how much clonotype sharing occurs between individuals, the study deeply sequenced the blood TCR repertoires of about 5 healthy adults. To increase sequencing depth and limit assay-specific biases, different laboratories used diverse techniques to prepare libraries and sequence TCR repertoires.

TCR CDR3 regions were amplified from genomic DNA by multiplex PCR using the deep immunoSEQ assay. For each cell subset, the extracted genomic DNA was distributed evenly across all wells of several immunoSEQ 96-well plates, and each plate served as one replicate. Each replicate PCR for sorted subsets received around 210 ng genomic DNA, equal to about 30,000 T cell genomes. Purified libraries were quantified with a Qubit 3.0 fluorometer, sized on a Bioanalyzer 2100, and re-quantified with the KAPA Library Quantification kit. Each immunoSEQ 96-well plate was sequenced on its own single-read 150-cycle Illumina NextSeq 550 flow cell. In the source study's methods: The immunoSEQ output contained only junctional sequences without quality scores, so filtering could not match that applied to full-length reads. Sequences were annotated with PyIR, a Python wrapper for IgBLAST v1.9, using IMGT germline references to assign V/J genes and CDR3. Reads with weak V/J assignments (E-value above 1e-6), missing CDR3, stop codons, out-of-frame junctions, or ambiguous translated residues were removed. V3J clonotypes were defined as sequences sharing the same inferred V gene, J gene, and CDR3 amino acid sequence. Percentage overlap between repertoires was computed as shared unique clonotypes divided by the size of the smaller repertoire. RTK rarefaction, the Chao1 estimator, and Recon v2.1 estimates of unobserved clonotypes were used to assess repertoire richness. OLGA was used to compute generation probabilities for all TCRbeta clonotypes that the gDNA method yielded from a handful of donors. TCRdb retrieved this table from immuneACCESS and kept in-frame rearrangements only. Not all clones are present; in checked studies, unresolved V genes account for under half, and no reason is known for the remainder. D and trimming were read from the DNA, whereas the V and J calls and clone size are those reported in that table. The sample table holds roughly 2,000,000 clones, of which less than 95% were seen once. The ten largest clones represent less than 1.5% of the sample.

For the CD8 naive samples, CD45RO-negative cells were positively selected for CCR7, yielding a CD45RA+CCR7+ population from which TemRA cells were excluded. Healthy HIV-negative adults with no recently reported acute infections or vaccinations were included as donors. All donors were Caucasian adults living in Nashville, Tennessee, USA. Blood was collected by leukapheresis, and PBMCs were isolated by Ficoll-Histopaque density gradient centrifugation and then cryopreserved in liquid nitrogen vapor phase. Purity and quantity of every magnetically sorted T cell population were checked by analytical flow cytometry. Genomic DNA was isolated from every sorted fraction and measured by UV absorbance on a Nanodrop 2000c. The CDR3 covers 14 residues, taking in both the cysteine and the phenylalanine. The read is trimmed to its CDR3 DNA, 42 bases read in frame from base 1. Trimming removed 6 bases from V and 5 bases from J; the gene matches leave 8 bases unexplained. From a lookup of the germline V gene (reference sequence), CDR1 and CDR2 are SEHNR and FQNEAQ.

What the work shows at the level of the full study, not this receptor alone: Clonotypes shared by all four sorted-subset donors showed higher generation probabilities than non-shared clonotypes. Based on pairwise subsampling, the degree of clonotype sharing among donors was expected to be affected by sequencing depth. Across a few donors, roughly 5.1% of naive CD4, roughly 3.4% of naive CD8, approximately 2.5% of memory CD4, and under 0.45% of memory CD8 clonotypes were shared. Sampling was limited to blood, and TCR repertoires in tissue likely differ from TCR repertoires in blood. Incomplete sequencing was indicated by rarefaction of sorted-subset datasets, despite the large sequencing depth. The small number of donors limited the genetic and exposure-history diversity represented. Naive subsets generally had larger estimated clonotype richness than memory subsets.

Notes on this clone: This receptor's antigen is unknown. Base quality data are lacking; no much larger clone is found one base away.

The sample was naive CD8+ T cells sorted from blood. The cell subset or site label on this specimen signifies: CD45RA+CCR7+. This sequence originates from a man aged 18 to 30 in good health. The rearranged chain carries TRBV7-9 and TRBJ2-5, and TRBD1 matches 8 of the central bases. The CDR3 protein sequence reads: CASRRDRLSETQYF. The nucleotide sequence reads TGTGCCAGCAGAAGGGACAGGCTATCGGAGACCCAGTACTTC.